These 20 T cell receptor beta chains share one sample of origin, sequenced in a study of blood T cell repertoires in COVID-19. Clones were sequenced by immunoSEQ multiplex PCR, and TCRdb holds only the in-frame ones, with some missing. The sample lists about 150,000 clones, under 85% occurring once. Sequences were obtained from peripheral blood. These receptors all come from a man in his sixties with COVID-19, enrolled during active disease.

The chain links TRBV6-2 or TRBV6-3 to TRBJ2-7; 14 positions agree with TRBD2. J lost 5 bases, V lost 6 bases, and 6 bases had no gene match. Germline CDR1 is MNHEY and CDR2 is SVGEGT. CDR3 size: 15 residues. CDR3 in DNA: TGTGCCAGCAGCCGGACTAGCGGGAGGCTCCACGAGCAGTACTTC. Protein product: CASSRTSGRLHEQYF.

The CDR3 protein is CASKRQARNTIYF. In DNA form, the CDR3 reads TGTGCCAGCAAAAGACAGGCTAGAAACACCATATATTTT. This sequence joins TRBV28 and TRBJ1-3, with D maybe TRBD1 (6 bases). From germline, CDR1 is MDHEN and CDR2 SYDVKM. Trimming stripped 7 bases from V and 5 bases from J, with 12 bases between. The CDR3 length is 13 residues. The variable domain in full, completed from reference TRBV28 and TRBJ1-3, reads DVKVTQSSRYLVKRTGEKVFLECVQDMDHENMFWYRQDPGLGLRLIYFSYDVKMKEKGDIPEGYSVSREKKERFSLILESASTNQTSMYLCASKRQARNTIYFGEGSWLTVV.

This chain connects TRBV27 to TRBJ1-2, with D hard to call. V dropped 6 bases and J dropped 8 bases, with 19 bases sitting between them. Germline CDR1 reads MNHEY; CDR2 reads SMNVEV (reference sequence). This CDR3 region has 14 residues. CDR3 coding DNA: TGTGCCAGCAGAACCGGGAGAGCTTCCTCCGGCTACACCTTC. Protein product: CASRTGRASSGYTF.

This clone was recorded once. The V call is TRBV2, the J call TRBJ1-2, with TRBD1 identical over 10 bases. This CDR3 comprises 16 residues. CDR1 and CDR2 from the germline V gene are SNHLY and FYNNEI. V shed 6 bases, J shed 0 bases, and the junction held 7 bases outside the gene matches. The CDR3 region has the DNA TGTGCCAGCAGCACGGACAGGGGGAAAGCTAACTATGGCTACACCTTC. Amino acids: CASSTDRGKANYGYTF.

The genes are TRBV9 and TRBJ1-2, with 7 bases that match TRBD1. The germline CDR1 and CDR2 sequences are SGDLS and YYNGEE. After removal of 7 bases from V and 5 bases from J, the junction contained 17 bases not matched to a gene. CDR3 length: 16 residues. Written as DNA, the CDR3 is TGTGCCAGCGGACCCGAGGCAGGGGGTACGAAATATGGCTACACCTTC. Protein sequence: CASGPEAGGTKYGYTF.

The chain uses TRBV7-6 and TRBJ2-3; TRBD1 matches 9 bases. Germline values: CDR1 SGHVS, CDR2 FNYEAQ. This CDR3 spans 16 amino acids. The V gene end was trimmed by 5 bases and the J gene end by 2 bases; junction bases not matched to a gene: 8. In DNA, the CDR3 is TGTGCCAGCAGCCCGGGGACAGGGTTGCTCACAGATACGCAGTATTTT. The encoded protein is CASSPGTGLLTDTQYF.

The V and J genes are TRBV9 and TRBJ2-7, with 9 bases that match TRBD1. V shed 3 bases, J shed 1 base, and the junction held 8 bases outside the gene matches. CDR1 is SGDLS, CDR2 YYNGEE, per germline. The length of the CDR3 is 16 residues. The CDR3 region has the DNA TGTGCCAGCAGCGAGGGGGCCGGGACAGGGTCCTACGAGCAGTACTTC. Protein product: CASSEGAGTGSYEQYF.

This chain joins TRBV18 and TRBJ2-6, with 10 bases lining up with TRBD1. This CDR3 is built from 18 residues. J lost 2 bases, V lost 2 bases, and 6 bases had no gene match. Germline loops: CDR1 KGHSH, CDR2 LQKENI. The CDR3 here is CASSPADRGLAGANVLTF. The CDR3 DNA reads as TGTGCCAGCTCACCAGCCGACAGGGGGCTAGCTGGGGCCAACGTCCTGACTTTC.

The rearrangement joins TRBV2 to TRBJ2-2; TRBD1 aligns across 7 bases. Trimming at V came to 5 bases and at J to 8 bases, leaving 14 bases not matched to a gene. CDR3 size: 16 residues. From germline, CDR1 is SNHLY and CDR2 FYNNEI. The CDR3 is CASSKQGPPVVGELFF. CDR3 sequence (DNA): TGTGCCAGCAGTAAACAGGGGCCGCCGGTAGTGGGGGAGCTGTTTTTT.

The chain employs TRBV20-1 and TRBJ2-1; no clear D gene. With 5 bases removed from V and 8 bases from J, the gap between germline ends came to 10 bases. This CDR3 has 11 amino acids. Germline CDR1 and CDR2: DFQATT and SNEGSKA (reference sequence). The CDR3: CSAGVAYEQFF. CDR3 bases: TGCAGTGCTGGAGTTGCGTATGAGCAGTTCTTC.

The V gene is TRBV11-2, the J gene TRBJ2-7; D may be TRBD1 (5 bases). Trimming took off 4 bases at V and 0 bases at J, with 13 bases between the two ends. Germline CDR1 reads SGHAT; CDR2 reads FQNNGV. This CDR3 has 15 amino acids. DNA of the CDR3: TGTGCCAGCAGCTCGACAGTTTTAAGCTCCTACGAGCAGTACTTC. Its protein product is CASSSTVLSSYEQYF.

J is TRBJ1-1 and V is TRBV7-9, with D uncertain. The CDR3 has 14 amino acids. Germline CDR1 SEHNR, CDR2 FQNEAQ (reference sequence). V gave up 1 base and J gave up 2 bases, with 8 bases separating them. The CDR3 here is CASSLDGSNTEAFF. The CDR3 DNA follows: TGTGCCAGCAGCTTAGATGGCAGTAACACTGAAGCTTTCTTT.

The J gene is TRBJ1-2, the V gene TRBV3-1 (or the pseudogene TRBV3-2); no firm D call. Trimming took 2 bases from V and 3 from J, leaving 10 bases between them. This CDR3 contains 14 residues. CDR1 is LGHDT, CDR2 YNNKEL, per germline (reference sequence). The CDR3 here is CASSQRGSDYGYTF. For the CDR3, the DNA is TGTGCCAGCAGCCAACGGGGATCGGACTATGGCTACACCTTC.

This clone came up once. The rearrangement links TRBV10-3 to TRBJ2-1; maybe TRBD2 (5 bases). The CDR3 contains 16 residues. Trimming shortened V by 2 bases and J by 5 bases, and 16 bases separated the two germline ends. From germline, CDR1 is ENHRY and CDR2 SYGVKD. CDR3 sequence reads: CAISERALGGNNEQFF. The DNA of the CDR3 is TGTGCCATCAGTGAGCGAGCCCTAGGAGGAAACAATGAGCAGTTCTTC.

J is TRBJ2-7 and V is TRBV6-2 or TRBV6-3, with TRBD2 as a possible D gene (5 bases). Trimming cost V 5 bases and J 3 bases, with 17 bases left between them. This CDR3 is 15 amino acids long. Germline lookup yields CDR1 MNHEY and CDR2 SVGEGT. The CDR3 DNA reads TGTGCCAGCAGTAGAACATTAGGAGGAAACTACGAGCAGTACTTC. It codes for CASSRTLGGNYEQYF.

The CDR3 DNA sequence: TGTGCCAGCAGCCAATTCGAGAGAAGCACTGAAGCTTTCTTT. Encoded protein: CASSQFERSTEAFF. The chain carries TRBV14 and TRBJ1-1; D is ambiguous. CDR1 and CDR2 (germline): SGHDN, FVKESK. The CDR3 spans 14 residues. Trimming removed 2 bases from V and 4 bases from J, with 11 bases in between.

This sequence joins TRBV29-1 and TRBJ2-5, with D perhaps matching TRBD2 (5 bases). Germline V gives CDR1 SQVTM, CDR2 ANQGSEA. V gave up 7 bases and J gave up 7 bases, with 10 bases separating them. The CDR3 spans 10 residues. The CDR3 DNA is TGCAGCGCAACTAGTTCGACCCAGTACTTC. This encodes CSATSSTQYF.

The V and J genes are TRBV19 and TRBJ2-7, with D possibly matching TRBD1 (5 bases). The CDR3 is made up of 13 amino acids. The V gene's germline CDR1 is LNHDA and CDR2 SQIVND (reference sequence). Trimming stripped 6 bases from V and 3 bases from J, with 12 bases between. The CDR3 DNA follows: TGTGCCAGTAGAGGTCCAGGGAACTACGAGCAGTACTTC. Encoded protein: CASRGPGNYEQYF.

The chain carries TRBV30 and TRBJ1-2; D is undetermined. This CDR3 is 12 amino acids long. The V end lost 3 bases, the J end lost 4 bases, and 9 bases lay between the germline ends. Germline assignment: CDR1 GTSNPN and CDR2 SVGIG (reference sequence). The chain's CDR3 is CAWRARSYGYTF. In DNA form, the CDR3 reads TGTGCCTGGAGGGCCCGAAGCTATGGCTACACCTTC.

This chain's CDR3 is CASSFAGRRGILPQHF. In nucleotides, the CDR3 is TGTGCCAGCAGCTTTGCAGGGCGGCGCGGAATTCTGCCCCAGCATTTT. This rearrangement joins TRBV5-6 to TRBJ1-5; TRBD1 is a possible D gene (5 bases). Looked up from germline, CDR1 is SGHDT and CDR2 is YYEEEE. The V end lost 2 bases, the J end lost 9 bases, and 21 bases lay between the germline ends. The CDR3 runs to 16 residues.